The table lists the clone carrying this T cell receptor beta chain with a few counts. Its target is not known. The data were taken from a study of cytomegalovirus exposure and HLA in healthy donors. Whole-study results and caveats: According to the study, roughly 160 TCR beta chains were cytomegalovirus-associated.

Germline assignment: CDR1 SEHNR and CDR2 FQNEAQ (reference sequence). The CDR3 extends over 14 amino acids. V lost 5 bases and J lost 5; bases outside the gene matches: 7. Every donor was a healthy person donating bone marrow. Primers: 60 Vbeta forward and 13 Jbeta reverse. Generated by immunoSEQ multiplex PCR, the TCRdb table keeps only in-frame clones and is missing some. This table has about 200,000 clones, roughly 85% appearing once. The sequence came from a woman between 50 and 59 years old in good health and CMV-seronegative. Sequenced input: PBMCs. The V gene is TRBV7-9, the J gene TRBJ2-3; 7 bases map to TRBD1. This chain's CDR3 is CASSVGQVKDTQYF. CDR3 DNA sequence: TGTGCCAGCAGCGTCGGACAGGTGAAAGATACGCAGTATTTT.